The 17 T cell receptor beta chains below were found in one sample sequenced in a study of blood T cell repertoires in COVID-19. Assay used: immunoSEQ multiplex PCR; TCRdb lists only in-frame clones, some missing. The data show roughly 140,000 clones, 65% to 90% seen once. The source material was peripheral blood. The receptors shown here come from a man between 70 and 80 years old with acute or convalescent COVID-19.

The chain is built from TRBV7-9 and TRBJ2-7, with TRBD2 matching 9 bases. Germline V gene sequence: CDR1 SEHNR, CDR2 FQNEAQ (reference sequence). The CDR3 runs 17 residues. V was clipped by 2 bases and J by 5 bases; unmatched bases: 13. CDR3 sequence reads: CASSLRMAGGPLDEQYF. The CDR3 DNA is TGTGCCAGCAGCTTACGAATGGCGGGAGGGCCTTTGGACGAGCAGTACTTC.

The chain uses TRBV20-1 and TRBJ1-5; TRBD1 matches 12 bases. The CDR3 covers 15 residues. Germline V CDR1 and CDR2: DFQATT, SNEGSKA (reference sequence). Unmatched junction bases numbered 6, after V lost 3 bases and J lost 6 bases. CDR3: CSASSGTGGFQPQHF. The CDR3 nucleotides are TGCAGTGCTAGTTCCGGGACAGGGGGCTTTCAGCCCCAGCATTTT.

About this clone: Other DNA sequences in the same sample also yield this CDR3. The CDR3 protein is CASSQAGLNYGYTF. Here the CDR3 DNA reads TGTGCCAGCAGCCAAGCGGGACTTAACTATGGCTACACCTTC. The gene calls are TRBV14 and TRBJ1-2; D might be TRBD1 (5 bases). In germline, CDR1 is SGHDN, CDR2 FVKESK. The CDR3 contains 14 residues. V was clipped by 1 base and J by 1 base, with 7 bases between them. Using reference TRBV14 and TRBJ1-2 for the parts outside the CDR3, the full variable domain is EAGVTQFPSHSVIEKGQTVTLRCDPISGHDNLYWYRRVMGKEIKFLLHFVKESKQDESGMPNNRFLAERTGGTYSTLKVQPAELEDSGVYFCASSQAGLNYGYTFGSGTRLTVV.

This chain's CDR3 is CASSQGSSYGYTF. The DNA for the CDR3 is TGTGCCAGCAGCCAGGGCAGCTCTTATGGCTACACCTTC. The V gene is TRBV3-1 (or the pseudogene TRBV3-2), the J gene TRBJ1-2; no definite D call. The CDR3 totals 13 residues. Germline CDR1 is LGHDT and CDR2 is YNNKEL (reference sequence). V was pared by 3 bases and J by 5 bases, with 10 bases between.

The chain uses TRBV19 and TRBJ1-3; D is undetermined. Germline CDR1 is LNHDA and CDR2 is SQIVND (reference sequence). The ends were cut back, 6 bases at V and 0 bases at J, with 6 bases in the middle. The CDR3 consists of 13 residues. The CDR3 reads CASRQFSGNTIYF. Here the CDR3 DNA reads TGTGCCAGTAGACAATTCTCTGGAAACACCATATATTTT.

CDR3 region: CASSEHTRGIQYF. DNA for the CDR3: TGTGCCAGCAGTGAACACACCCGGGGCATTCAGTACTTC. This chain uses TRBV6-4 with TRBJ2-4, with TRBD2 as a possible D gene (5 bases). The V end lost 3 bases, the J end lost 9 bases, and 12 bases lay between the germline ends. Per the germline V gene, CDR1 is MRHNA and CDR2 is SNTAGT. The CDR3 is 13 amino acids.

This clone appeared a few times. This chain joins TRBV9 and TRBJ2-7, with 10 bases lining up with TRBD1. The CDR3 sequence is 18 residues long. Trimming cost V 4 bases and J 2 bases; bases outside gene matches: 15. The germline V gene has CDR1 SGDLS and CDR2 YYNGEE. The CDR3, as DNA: TGTGCCAGCAGCCCCGAACCCCCACCGGGACAGGGGCCCTACGAGCAGTACTTC. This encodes CASSPEPPPGQGPYEQYF.

Written as DNA, the CDR3 is TGCGCCAGCAGCCAAGACACTCCGGGACTAGCGAATGAGCAGTTCTTC. This codes for CASSQDTPGLANEQFF. The chain joins TRBV4-3 to TRBJ2-1, with 10 bases identical to TRBD2. Germline V gene data show CDR1 as LGHNA and CDR2 as YSLEER. The CDR3 extends over 16 amino acids. The junction had 6 bases not matched to a gene; V was cut back by 0 bases and J by 7 bases.

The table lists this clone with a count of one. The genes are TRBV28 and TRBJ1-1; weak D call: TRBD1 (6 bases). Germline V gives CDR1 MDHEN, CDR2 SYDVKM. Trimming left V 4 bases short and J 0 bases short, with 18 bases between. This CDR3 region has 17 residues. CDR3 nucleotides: TGTGCCAGCAGTTCGCCGGGACAATGGGGGATGAACACTGAAGCTTTCTTT. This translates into CASSSPGQWGMNTEAFF.

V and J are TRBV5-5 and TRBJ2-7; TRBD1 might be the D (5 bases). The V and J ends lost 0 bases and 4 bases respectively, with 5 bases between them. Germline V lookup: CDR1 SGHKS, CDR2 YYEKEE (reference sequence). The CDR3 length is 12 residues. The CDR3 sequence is CASSLEGYEQYF. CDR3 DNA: TGTGCCAGCAGCTTGGAGGGGTACGAGCAGTACTTC. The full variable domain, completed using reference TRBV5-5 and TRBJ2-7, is DAGVTQSPTHLIKTRGQQVTLRCSPISGHKSVSWYQQVLGQGPQFIFQYYEKEERGRGNFPDRFSARQFPNYSSELNVNALLLGDSALYLCASSLEGYEQYFGPGTRLTVT.

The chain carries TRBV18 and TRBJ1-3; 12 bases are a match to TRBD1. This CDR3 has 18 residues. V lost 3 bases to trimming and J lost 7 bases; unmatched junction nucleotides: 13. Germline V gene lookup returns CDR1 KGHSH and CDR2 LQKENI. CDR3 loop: CASSPYRDRGQGWNTIYF. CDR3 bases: TGTGCCAGCTCACCGTACCGGGACAGGGGGCAAGGCTGGAACACCATATATTTT.

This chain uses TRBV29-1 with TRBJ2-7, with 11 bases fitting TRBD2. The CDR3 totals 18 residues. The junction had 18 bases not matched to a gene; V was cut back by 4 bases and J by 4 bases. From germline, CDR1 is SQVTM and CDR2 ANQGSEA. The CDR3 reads CSVGGQVQGLAERYEQYF. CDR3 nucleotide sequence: TGCAGCGTTGGGGGACAGGTCCAGGGACTAGCGGAAAGATACGAGCAGTACTTC.

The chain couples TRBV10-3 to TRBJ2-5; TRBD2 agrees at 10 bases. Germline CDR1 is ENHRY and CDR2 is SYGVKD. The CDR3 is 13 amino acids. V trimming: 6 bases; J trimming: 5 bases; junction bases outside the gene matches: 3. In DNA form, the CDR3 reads TGTGCCATCAGGGGAGCGGGAGGGGAGACCCAGTACTTC. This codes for CAIRGAGGETQYF.

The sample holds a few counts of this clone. The CDR3 loop is CASTIPGTRGTGELFF. The CDR3 bases are TGTGCCAGTACCATCCCCGGGACAAGGGGCACCGGGGAGCTGTTTTTT. The rearrangement joins TRBV19 to TRBJ2-2; the D gene is possibly TRBD1 (6 bases). The germline gives CDR1 LNHDA, CDR2 SQIVND (reference sequence). The V and J ends lost 7 bases and 4 bases respectively, with 19 bases between them. This CDR3 has 16 amino acids.

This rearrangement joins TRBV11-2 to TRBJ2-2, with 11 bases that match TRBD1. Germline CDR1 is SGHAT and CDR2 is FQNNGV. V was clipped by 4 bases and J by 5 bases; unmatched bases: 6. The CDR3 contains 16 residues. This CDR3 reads CASSSPGTGGTGELFF. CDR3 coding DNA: TGTGCCAGCAGCTCTCCAGGGACAGGGGGGACCGGGGAGCTGTTTTTT.

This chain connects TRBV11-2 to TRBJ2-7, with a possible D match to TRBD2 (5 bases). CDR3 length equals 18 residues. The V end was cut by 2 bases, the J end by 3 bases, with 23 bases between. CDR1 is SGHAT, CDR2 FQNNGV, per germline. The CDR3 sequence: CASSLQKRGHVSYYEQYF. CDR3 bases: TGTGCCAGCAGCTTACAAAAGAGAGGGCACGTCTCCTACTACGAGCAGTACTTC.

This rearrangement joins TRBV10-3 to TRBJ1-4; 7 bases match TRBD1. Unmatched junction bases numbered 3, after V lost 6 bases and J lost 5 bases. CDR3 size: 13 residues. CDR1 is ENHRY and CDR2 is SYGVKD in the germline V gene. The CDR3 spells CAIRPTGNEKLFF. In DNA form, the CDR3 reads TGTGCCATCAGACCGACAGGGAATGAAAAACTGTTTTTT.